This T cell receptor (beta chain) was recovered during a study of shared clonotypes between healthy human individuals. CD8 cells classed as naive were CD45RO-negative and positively selected for CCR7, excluding terminally differentiated effector memory CD45RA+ cells. Remarks on this clone: Its antigen is unknown.

The CDR3 runs to 13 residues. Germline assignment: CDR1 WSHSY and CDR2 SAAADI. Between the trimmed V and J ends, which lost 3 bases and 4 bases, there was a span of 10 bases. The assay was run at deep level. Profiling relied on immunoSEQ multiplex PCR, and the TCRdb table lists in-frame clones only, not all of them. The repertoire holds around 600,000 clones, approximately 95% seen once, with approximately 0.11% in the top ten. General study findings and limits: Among donors, sharing of clonotypes was expected to be affected by sequencing depth. Between a handful of donors, naive CD4 clonotypes were shared at a level of roughly 5.5%.

The TCR originated in a woman aged 30 to 39 in good health. The V call is TRBV10-2, the J call TRBJ2-7; D gene uncertain. Sequencing was carried out using naive CD8+ T cells sorted from blood. CDR3: CASSDKNRYEQYF. As DNA, the CDR3 is TGCGCCAGCAGTGACAAAAACCGATACGAGCAGTACTTC.